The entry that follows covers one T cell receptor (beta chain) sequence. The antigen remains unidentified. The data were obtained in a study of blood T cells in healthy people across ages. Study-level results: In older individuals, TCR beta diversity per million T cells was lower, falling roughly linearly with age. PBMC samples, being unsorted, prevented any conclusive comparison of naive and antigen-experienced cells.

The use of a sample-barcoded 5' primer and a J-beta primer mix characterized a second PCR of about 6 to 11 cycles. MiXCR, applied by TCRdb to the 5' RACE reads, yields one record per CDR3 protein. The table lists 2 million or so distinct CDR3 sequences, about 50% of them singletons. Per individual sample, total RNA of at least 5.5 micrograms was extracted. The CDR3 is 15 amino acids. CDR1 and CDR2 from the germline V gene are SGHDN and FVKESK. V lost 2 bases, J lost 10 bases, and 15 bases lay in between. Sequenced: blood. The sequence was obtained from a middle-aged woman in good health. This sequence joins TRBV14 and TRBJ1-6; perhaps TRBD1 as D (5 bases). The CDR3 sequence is CASSQWGRYESPLHF. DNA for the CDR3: TGTGCCAGCAGCCAATGGGGCAGATATGAATCACCCCTCCACTTT.